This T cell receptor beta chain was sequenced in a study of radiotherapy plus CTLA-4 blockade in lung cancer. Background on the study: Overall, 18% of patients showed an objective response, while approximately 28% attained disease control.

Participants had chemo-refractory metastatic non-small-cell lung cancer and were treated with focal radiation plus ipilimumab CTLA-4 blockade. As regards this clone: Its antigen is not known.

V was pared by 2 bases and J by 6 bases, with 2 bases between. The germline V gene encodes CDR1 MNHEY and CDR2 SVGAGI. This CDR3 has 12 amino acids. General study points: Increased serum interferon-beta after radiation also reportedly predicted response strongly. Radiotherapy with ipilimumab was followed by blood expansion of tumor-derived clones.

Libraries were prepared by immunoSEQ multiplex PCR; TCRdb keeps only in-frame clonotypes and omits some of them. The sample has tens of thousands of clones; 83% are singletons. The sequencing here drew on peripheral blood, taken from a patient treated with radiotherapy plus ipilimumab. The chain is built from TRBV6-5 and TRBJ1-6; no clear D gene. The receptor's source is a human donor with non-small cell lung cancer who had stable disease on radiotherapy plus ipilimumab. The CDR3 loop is CASSYPNSPLHF. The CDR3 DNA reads TGTGCCAGCAGTTACCCTAATTCACCCCTCCACTTT.